The 22 T cell receptor beta chains listed next were all sequenced from one sample in a study of pediatric ulcerative colitis. The rectum was sampled with one to two pinch biopsies at colonoscopy. Sequencing was performed with immunoSEQ multiplex PCR; in TCRdb, only in-frame clones are kept and a portion is missing. Here the sample spans 40,000 to 55,000 clones, around 78% being singletons. The sequencing input was gut tissue. The origin of the receptors is a girl between 5 and 17 years old with moderate ulcerative colitis.

The chain employs TRBV9 and TRBJ1-5, with D possibly TRBD1 on 6 matching bases. This CDR3 spans 14 amino acids. CDR1 and CDR2 from the germline V gene are SGDLS and YYNGEE. Trimming removed 0 bases at V and 6 bases at J, with 10 bases between. CDR3 loop: CASSVDPDSQPQHF. In nucleotides, the CDR3 is TGTGCCAGCAGCGTAGACCCGGACAGTCAGCCCCAGCATTTT. Full variable domain (missing parts from reference TRBV9 and TRBJ1-5): DSGVTQTPKHLITATGQRVTLRCSPRSGDLSVYWYQQSLDQGLQFLIQYYNGEERAKGNILERFSAQQFPDLHSELNLSSLELGDSALYFCASSVDPDSQPQHFGDGTRLSIL.

This chain uses TRBV11-2 with TRBJ2-6; D possibly corresponds to TRBD2 (7 bases). Trimming removed 0 bases at V and 4 bases at J, with 16 bases between. This CDR3 contains 18 residues. Germline CDR1 reads SGHAT; CDR2 reads FQNNGV. The CDR3 sequence is CASSLDRVGGDGANVLTF. The CDR3, as DNA: TGTGCCAGCAGCTTAGATCGCGTAGGGGGGGACGGGGCCAACGTCCTGACTTTC.

The CDR3 loop is CASSQWDTQYF. In nucleotides, the CDR3 is TGTGCCAGCAGCCAGTGGGATACGCAGTATTTT. This chain links TRBV14 with TRBJ2-3; no clear D gene. The CDR3 is 11 amino acids. In germline, CDR1 is SGHDN, CDR2 FVKESK. The V gene lost 3 bases and the J gene lost 6 bases, with 4 bases spanning the gap.

The chain links TRBV29-1 to TRBJ2-1; D ambiguous. CDR3 length equals 11 residues. From germline, CDR1 is SQVTM and CDR2 ANQGSEA. Trimming shortened V by 6 bases and J by 8 bases, and 11 bases separated the two germline ends. CDR3 sequence (DNA): TGCAGCGTCGGAAATTCGGATGAGCAGTTCTTC. It is translated as CSVGNSDEQFF.

The rearrangement uses TRBV10-3 and TRBJ1-3; the D is unclear. With 1 base removed from V and 3 bases from J, the gap between germline ends came to 7 bases. Germline CDR1 ENHRY, CDR2 SYGVKD. The CDR3 is made up of 14 amino acids. The CDR3 DNA reads TGTGCCATCAGTGAGTTGTCAGATGGAAACACCATATATTTT. Translation gives CAISELSDGNTIYF.

V usage is TRBV7-9 and J usage is TRBJ1-2; D is perhaps TRBD1 (6 bases). This CDR3 is built from 15 residues. The V end was cut by 7 bases, the J end by 5 bases, with 20 bases between. Germline CDR1 SEHNR, CDR2 FQNEAQ (reference sequence). In nucleotides, the CDR3 is TGTGCCAGCATACCCCCGGGGGCCGTCAGTTATGGCTACACCTTC. It yields the protein CASIPPGAVSYGYTF.

This chain connects TRBV11-3 to TRBJ2-1, with D perhaps matching TRBD2 (6 bases). The V end was cut by 1 base, the J end by 7 bases, with 11 bases between. The CDR3 sequence is 14 residues long. CDR1 SGHNT and CDR2 YENEEA come from the germline V gene. CDR3 nucleotide sequence: TGTGCCAGCAGCTTAGGGGCTCGGGGGAATGAGCAGTTCTTC. It encodes CASSLGARGNEQFF. Full variable domain (rest looked up from reference TRBV11-3 and TRBJ2-1): EAGVVQSPRYKIIEKKQPVAFWCNPISGHNTLYWYLQNLGQGPELLIRYENEEAVDDSQLPKDRFSAERLKGVDSTLKIQPAELGDSAVYLCASSLGARGNEQFFGPGTRLTVL.

The CDR3 sequence is CAWTPAGSSYNSPLHF. In nucleotides, the CDR3 is TGTGCCTGGACCCCGGCGGGGAGCTCCTATAATTCACCCCTCCACTTT. This sequence joins TRBV30 and TRBJ1-6; no clear D gene. The germline V gene has CDR1 GTSNPN and CDR2 SVGIG (reference sequence). The CDR3 runs 16 residues. With 4 bases removed from V and 0 bases from J, the gap between germline ends came to 13 bases.

The chain has TRBV9 and TRBJ2-5; D unclear. The CDR3 totals 14 residues. Germline lookup yields CDR1 SGDLS and CDR2 YYNGEE. Trimming shortened V by 4 bases and J by 2 bases, and 12 bases separated the two germline ends. CDR3 coding DNA: TGTGCCAGCAGCCCCTTAGGGATTCAAGAGACCCAGTACTTC. Its protein is CASSPLGIQETQYF. Full variable domain (remainder filled in from reference TRBV9 and TRBJ2-5): DSGVTQTPKHLITATGQRVTLRCSPRSGDLSVYWYQQSLDQGLQFLIQYYNGEERAKGNILERFSAQQFPDLHSELNLSSLELGDSALYFCASSPLGIQETQYFGPGTRLLVL.

The rearrangement uses TRBV28 and TRBJ2-2, with D unclear. CDR1 MDHEN and CDR2 SYDVKM come from the germline V gene. The CDR3 spans 12 residues. The V end lost 8 bases, the J end lost 6 bases, and 10 bases lay between the germline ends. The CDR3 here is CASRLRPGELFF. CDR3 DNA sequence: TGTGCCAGCCGTCTCCGCCCCGGGGAGCTGTTTTTT.

The rearrangement links TRBV7-9 to TRBJ2-4; D unclear. The germline gives CDR1 SEHNR, CDR2 FQNEAQ (reference sequence). This CDR3 has 13 amino acids. V was shortened by 5 bases and J by 8 bases, with 13 bases between the two germline ends. The CDR3 DNA reads TGTGCCAGCAGCCCCACTGGTGTCGACATTCAGTACTTC. It is translated as CASSPTGVDIQYF.

The chain employs TRBV7-9 and TRBJ1-4; a weak D match, TRBD1 (5 bases). The ends were cut back, 5 bases at V and 6 bases at J, with 22 bases in the middle. CDR1 is SEHNR and CDR2 is FQNEAQ in the germline V gene (reference sequence). The CDR3 length is 17 residues. CDR3 protein: CASSPTRDAVYDEKLFF. CDR3 coding DNA: TGTGCCAGCAGCCCCACCCGGGACGCCGTGTATGATGAAAAACTGTTTTTT.

V usage is TRBV19 and J usage is TRBJ2-1, with TRBD2 identical over 7 bases. With V trimmed by 3 bases and J by 5 bases, 4 bases remained unmatched. This CDR3 spans 14 amino acids. Germline loops: CDR1 LNHDA, CDR2 SQIVND (reference sequence). CDR3 in DNA: TGTGCCAGTAGTATCCGGGGGGTGAACAATGAGCAGTTCTTC. Its protein product is CASSIRGVNNEQFF. The full variable domain, with the rest looked up from reference TRBV19 and TRBJ2-1, is DGGITQSPKYLFRKEGQNVTLSCEQNLNHDAMYWYRQDPGQGLRLIYYSQIVNDFQKGDIAEGYSVSREKKESFPLTVTSAQKNPTAFYLCASSIRGVNNEQFFGPGTRLTVL.

The rearrangement joins TRBV2 to TRBJ2-2, with TRBD2 matching over 7 bases. This CDR3 comprises 16 residues. V lost 5 bases, J lost 0 bases, and 6 bases stayed unmatched. Per germline, CDR1 SNHLY and CDR2 FYNNEI. In DNA form, the CDR3 reads TGTGCCAGCAGTAAAGAGGGGACTACGAACACCGGGGAGCTGTTTTTT. It specifies CASSKEGTTNTGELFF. The full variable domain, with the rest looked up from reference TRBV2 and TRBJ2-2, is EPEVTQTPSHQVTQMGQEVILRCVPISNHLYFYWYRQILGQKVEFLVSFYNNEISEKSEIFDDQFSVERPDGSNFTLKIRSTKLEDSAMYFCASSKEGTTNTGELFFGEGSRLTVL.

As to this clone: One end of the junction fails to match germline, which may point to a read error. The chain's CDR3 is CASSLAGGVGELFF. As DNA, the CDR3 is TGTGCCAGCAGCCTAGCGGGGGGTGTCGGGGAGCTGTTTTTT. This chain uses TRBV7-9 with TRBJ2-2; 11 bases line up with TRBD2. Germline V gene lookup returns CDR1 SEHNR and CDR2 FQNEAQ (reference sequence). There are 14 residues in the CDR3. The full variable domain, rest sourced from reference TRBV7-9 and TRBJ2-2, is DTGVSQNPRHKITKRGQNVTFRCDPISEHNRLYWYRQTLGQGPEFLTYFQNEAQLEKSRLLSDRFSAERPKGSFSTLEIQRTEQGDSAMYLCASSLAGGVGELFFGEGSRLTVL.

The chain links TRBV6-5 to TRBJ2-3; 13 nucleotides agree with TRBD2. The CDR3 length is 14 residues. The germline V gene encodes CDR1 MNHEY and CDR2 SVGAGI. The J segment lost 5 bases and the V segment lost 6 bases, leaving 2 bases of the junction unmatched. The CDR3 DNA reads as TGTGCCAGCAGGGGACTAGCGGGATTAGATACGCAGTATTTT. This encodes CASRGLAGLDTQYF.

The chain joins TRBV18 to TRBJ1-5; 7 positions match TRBD1. CDR3 length equals 13 residues. Looked up from germline, CDR1 is KGHSH and CDR2 is LQKENI. J was trimmed by 4 bases and V by 4 bases; bases with no gene match: 1. DNA of the CDR3: TGTGCCAGCTCACAGGGGGCGAATCAGCCCCAGCATTTT. It is translated as CASSQGANQPQHF.

The J gene is TRBJ1-1, the V gene TRBV6-1, with 7 positions matching TRBD1. CDR1 is MNHNS, CDR2 SASEGT, per germline. V shed 3 bases, J shed 5 bases, and the junction held 9 bases outside the gene matches. The CDR3 sequence is 15 residues long. CDR3 region: CASSDSDRVWTEAFF. In DNA, the CDR3 is TGTGCCAGCAGTGACTCCGACAGGGTATGGACTGAAGCTTTCTTT.

This clone was found a few times. The genes are TRBV6-1 and TRBJ1-3; D is possibly TRBD1 (6 bases). The V and J ends lost 6 bases and 3 bases respectively, with 15 bases between them. This CDR3 region has 15 residues. Germline CDR1 and CDR2: MNHNS and SASEGT. For the CDR3, the DNA is TGTGCCAGCAGGGAAAGACAGGCCTTTGGAAACACCATATATTTT. It translates to CASRERQAFGNTIYF.

V gene TRBV27 combines with J gene TRBJ2-7; D remains ambiguous. CDR1 and CDR2 (germline): MNHEY, SMNVEV (reference sequence). The CDR3 contains 16 residues. Deletions cut 5 bases from V and 2 bases from J, with 19 bases between. The CDR3 is CASSLNGEVLAYEQYF. The CDR3 DNA sequence: TGTGCCAGCAGTCTGAATGGGGAAGTCCTCGCCTACGAGCAGTACTTC.

The rearrangement links TRBV10-3 to TRBJ2-7, with 7 bases fitting TRBD2. Germline V lookup: CDR1 ENHRY, CDR2 SYGVKD. This CDR3 spans 15 amino acids. The J segment lost 6 bases and the V segment lost 1 base, leaving 9 bases of the junction unmatched. CDR3: CAISELREKRGEQYF. In DNA, the CDR3 is TGTGCCATCAGTGAGTTGAGGGAAAAGCGGGGCGAGCAGTACTTC.

This chain connects TRBV6-1 to TRBJ1-1; no definite D call. The CDR3 is 14 amino acids. Germline CDR1 reads MNHNS; CDR2 reads SASEGT. Trimming removed 2 bases at V and 8 bases at J, with 15 bases between. CDR3: CASSERVEGSEAFF. The DNA of the CDR3 is TGTGCCAGCAGTGAAAGAGTCGAGGGTTCGGAAGCTTTCTTT.